Listed below are T cell receptor beta chains from one sample, sequenced in a study of Graves' ophthalmopathy and Graves' hyperthyroidism. MiXCR, run by TCRdb on the multiplex PCR reads, gives a single entry per CDR3 protein. The sample has about 16,000 distinct CDR3 sequences, around 46% seen once; the top ten hold about 25%. Specimen: peripheral blood. These receptors were obtained from a woman aged 40 to 50 with stable Graves' hyperthyroidism. CDR3s include the opening cysteine and the closing phenylalanine or tryptophan. D genes are given only for firm matches. Clone size, where shown, is once, few, many, or a class for clones that have expanded.

TRBV18	TRBJ2-3	NA	NA	TGTGCCAGCTCACGGCGGGGACGCGACGCAGATACGCAGTATTTT	CASSRRGRDADTQYF
TRBV11-2	TRBJ2-1	TRBD1	many	TGTGCCAGCAGCTTAGCATGGACAGGCTACAATGAGCAGTTCTTC	CASSLAWTGYNEQFF
TRBV19	TRBJ2-1	NA	NA	NA	CASRRFGRGTRFF
TRBV10-3	TRBJ1-2	NA	few	TGTGCCATCAGTCCAGGGTGGGATGGCTACACCTTC	CAISPGWDGYTF
TRBV6-2/TRBV6-3	TRBJ2-3	TRBD2	NA	TGTGCCAGCAGTTACTCGAGCCGCGTGGCTAGCGGGGACAGCACAGATACGCAGTATTTT	CASSYSSRVASGDSTDTQYF
TRBV20-1	TRBJ1-2	NA	NA	TGCAGTGCTAGCAGGGGTGGCTACACCTTC	CSASRGGYTF
TRBV7-2	TRBJ2-5	TRBD2	NA	TGTGCCAGCAGCTTAGAAGCGGGACTCCGAGAGACCCAATACTTC	CASSLEAGLRETQYF
TRBV19	TRBJ1-1	NA	NA	TGTGCCAGTAGTATATTATCTGAAGCTTTCTTT	CASSILSEAFF
TRBV7-2	TRBJ2-6	NA	NA	TGTGCCAGCAGCCCCCGCCCGGGAGAGGGAAGATCTGGGGCCAACGGCCTGACTTTC	CASSPRPGEGRSGANGLTF
TRBV30	TRBJ1-4	NA	NA	TGTGCCTGGACCGCCGGGGGGGGCAGTGAAAAACTGCTTTTT	CAWTAGGGSEKLLF
TRBV2	TRBJ1-2	NA	NA	TGTGCCAGCAGGTTAGGGGAAAAGAATGGCTACACCTTC	CASRLGEKNGYTF
TRBV5-6	TRBJ1-6	NA	NA	TGTGCCAGCAGCCCGAACCACATAAAGTCCCTCCACTTT	CASSPNHIKSLHF
TRBV2	TRBJ1-6	TRBD1	once	TGTGCCAGCAGCGGGACAGCGGGCACGGATTCACCCCTCCACTTT	CASSGTAGTDSPLHF
TRBV19	TRBJ2-1	TRBD1	once	TGTGCCAGTAGTGAGGCAGGGGGCTATGAGCAGTTCTTC	CASSEAGGYEQFF
TRBV20-1	TRBJ2-2	NA	many	TGCAGTGCTAGCCTGGGGGACGTCGGGGAGCTGTTTTTT	CSASLGDVGELFF
TRBV10-2	TRBJ1-6	TRBD1	NA	TGCGCCAGCAGTGAGTGGGGACAGGAAGCCTCACCCCTCCACTTT	CASSEWGQEASPLHF
TRBV28	TRBJ2-3	NA	NA	TGTGCCAGCAGTTTCGGGGATAGCAGGGATACGCAGTATTTT	CASSFGDSRDTQYF
TRBV6-1	TRBJ2-3	NA	many	TGTGCCAGCACGACGGCTAGCACAGATACGCAGTATTTT	CASTTASTDTQYF
TRBV20-1	TRBJ2-3	NA	NA	TGCAGTGTCGTTAGGGGTACGCAGTATTTT	CSVVRGTQYF
TRBV20-1	TRBJ2-1	TRBD2	many	TGCAGTGCTAGAGATTCGAGGACTAGGGACGAGCAGTTCTTC	CSARDSRTRDEQFF
TRBV19	TRBJ1-6	NA	medium-sized	TGTGCCAGTGGAAGGGACGGCTATAATTCACCCCTCCACTTT	CASGRDGYNSPLHF
TRBV2	TRBJ2-7	TRBD2	NA	TGTGCCAGCGCCCCGAAGGCGGGGGGGTGGCAGTACTTC	CASAPKAGGWQYF
TRBV20-1	TRBJ1-2	TRBD1	NA	TGCAGTGCTGGGCGACAGGGGCCTACCGGCTACACCTTC	CSAGRQGPTGYTF
TRBV20-1	TRBJ1-1	TRBD1	many	TGCAGTGCTAACCTACAGGGGAGTAGAAACACTGAAGCTTTCTTT	CSANLQGSRNTEAFF
TRBV24-1	TRBJ1-5	NA	NA	TGTGCCACCACGTGGGATGTCAATCAGCCCCAGCATTTT	CATTWDVNQPQHF
TRBV25-1	TRBJ1-1	NA	NA	TGTGCCAGCAGCCGCGGGGGGGGCCGGGTCACTGAAGCTTTCTTT	CASSRGGGRVTEAFF
TRBV6-5	TRBJ2-7	NA	many	TGTGCCAGCAGGGAACAGGGCACCTACGAGCAGTACTTC	CASREQGTYEQYF
TRBV13	TRBJ1-2	TRBD1	few	TGTGCCAGCAGCCTATCAGGGACAGACTATGGCTACACCTTC	CASSLSGTDYGYTF
TRBV7-2	TRBJ2-7	TRBD2	few	TGCGCCAGCAGCCAAGATCGCCTAGCGGGAGTTTTGCTGTACTTC	CASSQDRLAGVLLYF
TRBV10-3	TRBJ1-6	NA	NA	TGTACCAGTAGCGAGGGGTTAGATAATTCACCCCTCCACTTT	CTSSEGLDNSPLHF
TRBV20-1	TRBJ1-5	TRBD1	many	TGCAGTGCTGAGGGGGACAGGGGGCAGCCCCAGCATTTT	CSAEGDRGQPQHF
TRBV16	TRBJ2-7	NA	NA	TGTGCCAGCAGCCAATCTGGGAGACCCTACGAGCAGTACTTC	CASSQSGRPYEQYF
TRBV19	TRBJ2-1	NA	many	TGTGCCAGTAGTGCGGACGGGGTCTGGGGCTACAATGAGCAGTTCTTC	CASSADGVWGYNEQFF
TRBV20-1	TRBJ2-4	NA	NA	TGCAGTGCTGTAGCGGCCAAAAACATTCAGTACTTC	CSAVAAKNIQYF
TRBV2	TRBJ2-7	TRBD1	NA	TGTGCCAGCAGCGGGACAGGGGAGCGGGAGCAGTACTTC	CASSGTGEREQYF
TRBV28	TRBJ1-2	NA	NA	TGTGCCAGCAGTTCACGGGGAGTTAACTATGGCTACACCTTC	CASSSRGVNYGYTF
TRBV7-2	TRBJ1-3	NA	medium-sized	TGTGCCAGCAAACAGAGCTCTGGAAACACCATATATTTT	CASKQSSGNTIYF
TRBV7-2	TRBJ2-5	TRBD2	NA	TGTGCCAGCAGCTCAGCGGGAACGGGAGAGACCCAGTACTTC	CASSSAGTGETQYF
TRBV9	TRBJ2-1	NA	many	TGTGCCAGCAGCCCTCGGGACTCCACGCTTGGGAATGAGCAGTTCTTC	CASSPRDSTLGNEQFF
TRBV9	TRBJ2-3	NA	NA	TGTGCCAGCAGCTCCGTCCCACGGCGGCAGGCTGATACGCAGTATTTT	CASSSVPRRQADTQYF
TRBV7-2	TRBJ2-7	NA	NA	TGTGCCAGCAGCCAGGGATACTCCGAGCAGTACTTC	CASSQGYSEQYF
TRBV7-6	TRBJ2-6	NA	NA	TGTGCCAGCAGCCCAGGGACGGAGAGCTCTGGGGCCAACGTCCTGACTTTC	CASSPGTESSGANVLTF
TRBV29-1	TRBJ2-3	NA	NA	TGCAGCGTCGGTCAGTACTTAGGGGAGACAGATATGCAGTATTTT	CSVGQYLGETDMQYF
TRBV7-4	TRBJ2-3	NA	medium-sized	TGTGCCAGCAGCTTCGGGTCTTGCACAGATACGCAGTATTTT	CASSFGSCTDTQYF
TRBV6-6	TRBJ2-5	NA	many	TGTGCCAGCAGTACAACAGCAGGGGTGGAGACCCAGTACTTC	CASSTTAGVETQYF
TRBV29-1	TRBJ2-3	NA	NA	TGCAGCGTGATAAACAAGGATGGTACGCAGTATTTT	CSVINKDGTQYF
TRBV6-1	TRBJ2-7	NA	NA	TGTGCCAGCAGTGATAGCAGGGAACCCTACGAGCAGTACTTC	CASSDSREPYEQYF
TRBV4-2	TRBJ1-1	NA	many	TGTGCCAGCAGCCAGATCAACACTGAAGCTTTCTTT	CASSQINTEAFF
TRBV4-1	TRBJ1-5	NA	few	TGCGCCAGCAGCCAGGTGGGGCAGCCCCAGCATTTT	CASSQVGQPQHF
TRBV19	TRBJ2-1	NA	medium-sized	TGTGCCAGTAGTATCGCAAACAATGAGCAGTTCTTC	CASSIANNEQFF